What follows describes a single TCR beta chain. Its antigen remains unknown. The CDR3 totals 12 residues. V lost 8 bases, J lost 8 bases, and 12 bases lay in between. Germline values: CDR1 MNHNY, CDR2 SVGAGI (reference sequence). This sample stems from a study of OX40 agonist ivuxolimab in advanced cancers. About the study: Prior therapy, whether anti-PD-1, anti-PD-L1 or anti-CTLA-4, was allowed, and roughly 40% had some. Partial responses were observed in three patients, of whom one had hepatocellular carcinoma and two had cutaneous melanoma.

On cycle 4 day 1 and cycle 7 day 1, as well as at baseline, blood was sampled. Generated by immunoSEQ multiplex PCR, the TCRdb table keeps only in-frame clones and is missing some. The sample includes around 53,000 clones, approximately 81% of them seen just once. Study-wide results and caveats: Certain nonresponders additionally had low normalized T-cell clonal expansion.

Sequencing was performed on CD4+ or CD8+ T cells sorted from blood, taken in a trial of the OX40 agonist ivuxolimab. The chain carries TRBV6-6 and TRBJ1-4, with D hard to call. The sequence derives from an adult with an advanced solid tumor such as melanoma, head and neck, liver or kidney cancer. The CDR3 loop reads CASGDTTEKLFF. CDR3 nucleotide sequence: TGTGCCAGCGGGGATACGACCGAAAAACTGTTTTTT.